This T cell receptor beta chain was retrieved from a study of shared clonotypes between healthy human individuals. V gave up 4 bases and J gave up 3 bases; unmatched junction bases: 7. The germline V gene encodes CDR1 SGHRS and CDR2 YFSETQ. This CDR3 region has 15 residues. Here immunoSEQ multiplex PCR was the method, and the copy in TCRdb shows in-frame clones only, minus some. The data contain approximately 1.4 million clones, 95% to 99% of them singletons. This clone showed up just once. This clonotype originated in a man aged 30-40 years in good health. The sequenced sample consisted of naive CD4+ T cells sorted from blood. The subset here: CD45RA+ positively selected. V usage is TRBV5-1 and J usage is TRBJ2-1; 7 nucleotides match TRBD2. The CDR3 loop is CASSGAGPSYNEQFF. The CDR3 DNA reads TGCGCCAGCAGCGGAGCGGGACCGAGCTACAATGAGCAGTTCTTC.